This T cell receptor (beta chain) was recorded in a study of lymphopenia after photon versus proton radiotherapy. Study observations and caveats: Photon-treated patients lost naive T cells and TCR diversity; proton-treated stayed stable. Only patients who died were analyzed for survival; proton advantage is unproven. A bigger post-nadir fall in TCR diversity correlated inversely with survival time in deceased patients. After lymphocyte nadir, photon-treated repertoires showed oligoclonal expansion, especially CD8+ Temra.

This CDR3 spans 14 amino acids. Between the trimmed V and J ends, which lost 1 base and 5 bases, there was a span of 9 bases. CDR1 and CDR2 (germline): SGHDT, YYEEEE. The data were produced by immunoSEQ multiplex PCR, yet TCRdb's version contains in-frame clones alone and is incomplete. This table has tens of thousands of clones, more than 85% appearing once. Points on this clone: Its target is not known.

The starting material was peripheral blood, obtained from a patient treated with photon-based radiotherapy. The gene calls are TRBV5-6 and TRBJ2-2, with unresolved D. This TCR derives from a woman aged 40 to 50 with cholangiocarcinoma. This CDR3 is CASSLPASTGELFF. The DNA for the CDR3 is TGTGCCAGCAGCTTGCCGGCGTCGACCGGGGAGCTGTTTTTT.